These 21 T cell receptor beta chains originate from one sample sequenced in a study of blood T cells in healthy people across ages. Next came a second PCR, run for roughly 6 to 11 cycles, which used a sample-barcoded 5' primer along with a J-beta primer mix. TCRdb itself ran the 5' RACE reads through MiXCR, one entry per CDR3 protein. The data show about 1.4 million distinct CDR3 sequences, 59% seen once. Input material: blood. These TCRs come from a young man in good health.

This clonotype was detected only a few times. The J gene is TRBJ2-7, the V gene TRBV7-9; D is unresolved. The CDR3 length is 15 residues. Trimming left V 4 bases short and J 0 bases short, with 13 bases between. CDR1 SEHNR and CDR2 FQNEAQ come from the germline V gene (reference sequence). The CDR3 sequence is CASSSLRSVSYEQYF. CDR3 coding DNA: TGTGCCAGCAGCTCGTTGAGGTCGGTCTCCTACGAGCAGTACTTC.

The chain carries TRBV4-1 and TRBJ2-7; no reliable D call. This CDR3 region has 18 residues. V dropped 0 bases and J dropped 0 bases, with 18 bases sitting between them. Germline lookup yields CDR1 MGHRA and CDR2 YSYEKL. The DNA of the CDR3 is TGCGCCAGCAGCCAAGATTGGCCGGTGGCAGGCAACTCCTACGAGCAGTACTTC. As protein: CASSQDWPVAGNSYEQYF.

This clonotype was seen more than once but under ten times. This sequence joins TRBV4-1 and TRBJ1-4, with 10 bases lining up with TRBD1. The CDR3 loop spans 15 amino acids. In germline, CDR1 is MGHRA, CDR2 YSYEKL. The junction had 3 bases not matched to a gene; V was cut back by 0 bases and J by 8 bases. CDR3 sequence (DNA): TGCGCCAGCAGCCAAGAATGGACAGGGGGAGAAAAACTGTTTTTT. This sequence encodes CASSQEWTGGEKLFF.

The rearrangement joins TRBV29-1 to TRBJ1-1; D is perhaps TRBD1 (5 bases). The CDR3 totals 12 residues. Trimming pared 4 bases from V and 9 bases from J, leaving 15 bases between. The germline CDR1 and CDR2 sequences are SQVTM and ANQGSEA. CDR3 protein: CSVGALTGKAFF. Written as DNA, the CDR3 is TGCAGCGTTGGCGCCCTTACAGGAAAAGCTTTCTTT.

This clonotype was picked up a small number of times. The V gene is TRBV9, the J gene TRBJ2-1; possible D gene TRBD2, 6 bases. Germline V CDR1 and CDR2: SGDLS, YYNGEE. CDR3 length: 15 residues. Trimming shortened V by 3 bases and J by 2 bases, and 12 bases separated the two germline ends. The CDR3 DNA reads as TGTGCCAGCAGCGGCATAAGCGGGCCCTACAATGAGCAGTTCTTC. Protein product: CASSGISGPYNEQFF.

The chain carries TRBV6-6 and TRBJ1-2; D gene uncertain. Germline V gene lookup returns CDR1 MNHNY and CDR2 SVGAGI (reference sequence). The germline V and J ends were trimmed by 0 bases and 6 bases, with 14 bases remaining between them. The CDR3 sequence is 15 residues long. The chain's CDR3 is CASSYSTGRGDGYTF. In DNA, the CDR3 is TGTGCCAGCAGTTACTCGACTGGGCGCGGCGATGGCTACACCTTC.

This chain links TRBV10-2 with TRBJ1-2; 12 nucleotides match TRBD1. Germline CDR1 is WSHSY and CDR2 is SAAADI. This CDR3 is built from 15 residues. V trimming: 6 bases; J trimming: 10 bases; junction bases outside the gene matches: 12. This chain's CDR3 is CASRGQGARELAYTF. The CDR3 DNA follows: TGCGCCAGCAGGGGACAGGGGGCGCGGGAGTTAGCCTACACCTTC.

With regard to this clonotype: A much larger clonotype is one base distant, so this may be a read error. The chain carries TRBV27 and TRBJ2-6; no clear D gene. V gave up 4 bases and J gave up 0 bases, with 4 bases separating them. The CDR3 totals 14 residues. CDR1 is MNHEY, CDR2 SMNVEV, per germline (reference sequence). Here the CDR3 reads CASSWNSGANVLTF. The CDR3 DNA reads TGTGCCAGCAGTTGGAACTCTGGGGCCAACGTCCTGACTTTC.

CDR3 sequence: CASSPNNAGVETQYF. CDR3 in DNA: TGTGCCAGCAGTCCTAATAACGCGGGAGTAGAGACCCAGTACTTC. The V and J genes are TRBV12-3 or TRBV12-4 and TRBJ2-5; 7 bases line up with TRBD2. The CDR3 runs 15 residues. V shed 5 bases and J 4 bases; nucleotides not matched to a gene: 10.

This clonotype was seen a few times. The rearrangement links TRBV5-4 to TRBJ2-3, with D perhaps TRBD1 (5 bases). CDR1 is SGHNT and CDR2 is YYREEE in the germline V gene (reference sequence). There are 13 residues in the CDR3. The V and J ends lost 0 bases and 8 bases respectively, with 10 bases between them. The CDR3 loop is CASSLEGAFTQYF. Written as DNA, the CDR3 is TGTGCCAGCAGCTTGGAAGGGGCGTTTACGCAGTATTTT.

The V call is TRBV6-2 or TRBV6-3, the J call TRBJ2-7; D unclear. Germline loops: CDR1 MNHEY, CDR2 SVGEGT. This CDR3 spans 14 amino acids. The V end was cut by 3 bases, the J end by 7 bases, with 16 bases between. This CDR3 is CASSYVSDLGEQYF. Here the CDR3 DNA reads TGTGCCAGCAGTTATGTCAGTGACCTGGGAGAGCAGTACTTC.

This clonotype was counted between two and nine times. In DNA, the CDR3 is TGTGCCAGCAGTTACGACTATTCTGGGGCCAACGTCCTGACTTTC. Translation: CASSYDYSGANVLTF. The V call is TRBV6-2 or TRBV6-3, the J call TRBJ2-6; D is possibly TRBD2 (5 bases). CDR1 and CDR2 (germline): MNHEY, SVGEGT. There are 15 residues in the CDR3. Trimming removed 2 bases from V and 1 base from J, with 6 bases in between.

The chain couples TRBV6-5 to TRBJ1-2, with D perhaps TRBD1 (5 bases). This CDR3 region has 14 residues. V lost 6 bases and J 8 bases, leaving 19 bases between the germline ends. The V gene's germline CDR1 is MNHEY and CDR2 SVGAGI. CDR3 nucleotides: TGTGCCAGCAGCCCTCCCACAGGTCTGGGGGGCTACACCTTC. Amino acid sequence: CASSPPTGLGGYTF.

This clonotype showed up just a few times. V is TRBV20-1 and J is TRBJ2-3, with 13 bases fitting TRBD2. V lost 4 bases and J lost 1; bases outside the gene matches: 5. The CDR3 has 16 amino acids. Germline-derived CDR1 and CDR2 are DFQATT and SNEGSKA (reference sequence). CDR3 sequence reads: CSATLAGGPGTDTQYF. Written as DNA, the CDR3 is TGCAGTGCTACACTAGCGGGAGGGCCCGGCACAGATACGCAGTATTTT.

The gene calls are TRBV12-3 or TRBV12-4 and TRBJ2-4, with TRBD2 identical over 8 bases. The closer fit of TRBJ2-7 to the DNA end suggests the J call may be wrong. CDR3 length: 14 amino acids. Written as DNA, the CDR3 is TGTGCCAGCAGCCATAGCGGGACCACCTACGAGCAGTACTTC. This translates into CASSHSGTTYEQYF.

This clonotype was observed a single time. This chain links TRBV5-1 with TRBJ2-5, with D tentatively TRBD2 (6 bases). Germline lookup yields CDR1 SGHRS and CDR2 YFSETQ. The CDR3 totals 16 residues. V was trimmed by 2 bases and J by 4 bases, leaving 18 bases between them. The CDR3 bases are TGCGCCAGCAGCTTCGGAACAGGCCCGCGGGGAGAGACCCAGTACTTC. This encodes CASSFGTGPRGETQYF. Complete variable domain (other parts from reference TRBV5-1 and TRBJ2-5): KAGVTQTPRYLIKTRGQQVTLSCSPISGHRSVSWYQQTPGQGLQFLFEYFSETQRNKGNFPGRFSGRQFSNSRSEMNVSTLELGDSALYLCASSFGTGPRGETQYFGPGTRLLVL.

This clonotype was counted a few times. The chain joins TRBV7-9 to TRBJ2-1; D remains unclear. The germline V gene has CDR1 SEHNR and CDR2 FQNEAQ (reference sequence). The V end lost 1 base, the J end lost 6 bases, and 4 bases lay between the germline ends. The CDR3 is 12 amino acids. In DNA, the CDR3 is TGTGCCAGCAGCTTAGAATTCAATGAGCAGTTCTTC. Translation: CASSLEFNEQFF.

The chain joins TRBV12-3 or TRBV12-4 to TRBJ2-1; 9 nucleotides align to TRBD1. The J segment lost 5 bases and the V segment lost 0 bases, leaving 11 bases of the junction unmatched. The CDR3 contains 18 residues. The CDR3 nucleotides read TGTGCCAGCAGTTTAGCCGGACAGGGGATGGGAGAAAACAATGAGCAGTTCTTC. It is translated as CASSLAGQGMGENNEQFF.

This clonotype was picked up a small number of times. The rearrangement links TRBV15 to TRBJ2-6; D is undetermined. The CDR3 contains 15 residues. V shed 0 bases and J shed 0 bases, with 3 bases lying between them. Per the germline V gene, CDR1 is LNHNV and CDR2 is YYDKDF (reference sequence). This CDR3 reads CATSRDRSGANVLTF. The CDR3 DNA follows: TGTGCCACCAGCAGAGATCGCTCTGGGGCCAACGTCCTGACTTTC.

The chain carries TRBV2 and TRBJ1-5; 7 bases match TRBD1. V gave up 6 bases and J gave up 6 bases; unmatched junction bases: 8. The CDR3 extends over 14 amino acids. Germline V CDR1 and CDR2: SNHLY, FYNNEI. The CDR3: CASSETGSGQPQHF. The CDR3 region has the DNA TGTGCCAGCAGCGAGACAGGGTCGGGTCAGCCCCAGCATTTT.

This clonotype was detected a few times. This rearrangement joins TRBV5-6 to TRBJ1-2; the D is unclear. The V end lost 4 bases, the J end lost 4 bases, and 8 bases lay between the germline ends. The CDR3 is 12 residues long. Germline lookup yields CDR1 SGHDT and CDR2 YYEEEE. CDR3 in amino acids: CASSVNRYGYTF. The CDR3 DNA is TGTGCCAGCAGCGTGAACCGCTATGGCTACACCTTC.